This T cell receptor beta chain was sequenced during a study of shared clonotypes between healthy human individuals. Whole-study findings and limits: Relative to clonotypes present in all four donors, those not shared had lower generation probabilities. Large sequencing depth failed to make sorted-subset sequencing complete, rarefaction showed. Donor scarcity curtailed the genetic and exposure-history diversity represented herein.

Assay used: immunoSEQ multiplex PCR; TCRdb lists only in-frame clones, some missing. This table holds 950,000 to 1,100,000 clones, 70% to 80% found once. As for this clone: The antigen is not known.

V shed 6 bases, J shed 4 bases, and the junction held 5 bases outside the gene matches. CDR3 length: 15 amino acids. Per the germline V gene, CDR1 is KGHSH and CDR2 is LQKENI. What was sequenced was memory CD4+ T cells from PBMCs. Subset given: CD45RA-negative fraction. This sequence joins TRBV18 and TRBJ2-3; 12 bases map to TRBD2. The TCR originated in a man between 18 and 29 years old in good health. Some clones in this sample may be carry-over from other donors' samples. This CDR3 reads CASSPTSGSPDTQYF. For the CDR3, the DNA is TGTGCCAGCTCCCCGACTAGCGGGAGCCCAGATACGCAGTATTTT.